Listed here are 29 T cell receptor beta chains from one sample, sequenced in a study of T cells after yellow fever vaccination. TCRdb analysed the 5' RACE reads with MiXCR anew, one entry per CDR3 protein. The sample carries about 630,000 distinct CDR3 sequences, roughly an eighth recorded once. This specimen was PBMCs, taken on the day of the yellow fever booster vaccination. The receptors derive from a man aged 25 to 45 who received the YFV17D yellow fever vaccine.

CDR3 coding DNA: TGTGCCAGCAGTTTGTACGGTAGCACAGATACGCAGTATTTT. Translated, it gives CASSLYGSTDTQYF. This rearrangement joins TRBV28 to TRBJ2-3; no clear D. Germline CDR1 MDHEN, CDR2 SYDVKM. Trimming shortened V by 3 bases and J by 0 bases, and 7 bases separated the two germline ends. There are 14 residues in the CDR3.

This clonotype was seen at least ten times. V usage is TRBV20-1 and J usage is TRBJ2-7, with TRBD2 matching over 8 bases. The CDR3 sequence is 12 residues long. Trimming took 6 bases from V and 1 from J; bases not matched to a gene: 2. Germline assignment: CDR1 DFQATT and CDR2 SNEGSKA (reference sequence). CDR3 sequence: CSALAGSYEQYF. As DNA, the CDR3 is TGCAGTGCCCTAGCGGGTTCCTACGAGCAGTACTTC.

The chain couples TRBV7-6 to TRBJ2-1; 7 positions match TRBD2. Germline V CDR1 and CDR2: SGHVS, FNYEAQ. Losses at the gene ends were 5 bases for V and 6 bases for J; bases not matched to a gene: 16. The length of the CDR3 is 17 residues. The CDR3 bases are TGTGCCAGCAGCCCTAACGGCCTAGCGGAGACTACCAATGAGCAGTTCTTC. Residues: CASSPNGLAETTNEQFF.

Ten or more counts support this clonotype. The chain combines TRBV6-2 or TRBV6-3 with TRBJ2-3; TRBD2 might be the D (5 bases). The CDR3 is made up of 16 amino acids. V shed 4 bases and J shed 2 bases, with 16 bases lying between them. Per the germline V gene, CDR1 is MNHEY and CDR2 is SVGEGT. The CDR3 sequence is CASSFIWKRSTDTQYF. In DNA form, the CDR3 reads TGTGCCAGCAGTTTCATTTGGAAGCGGTCCACAGATACGCAGTATTTT.

The rearrangement uses TRBV15 and TRBJ2-2; a possible D gene is TRBD2 (5 bases). Germline loops: CDR1 LNHNV, CDR2 YYDKDF (reference sequence). The CDR3 consists of 14 residues. Trimming left V 6 bases short and J 4 bases short, with 12 bases between. The chain's CDR3 is CATRAGGRTGELFF. CDR3 sequence (DNA): TGTGCCACCAGGGCAGGAGGTCGCACCGGGGAGCTGTTTTTT.

This clonotype was detected a few times. This chain connects TRBV15 to TRBJ2-1, with D possibly matching TRBD2 (6 bases). This CDR3 contains 15 residues. From germline, CDR1 is LNHNV and CDR2 YYDKDF (reference sequence). With 0 bases removed from V and 4 bases from J, the gap between germline ends came to 10 bases. As DNA, the CDR3 is TGTGCCACCAGCAGAGATAGCGGTTTTTACAATGAGCAGTTCTTC. Encoded protein: CATSRDSGFYNEQFF.

The J gene is TRBJ2-1, the V gene TRBV7-6; TRBD2 agrees at 8 bases. With V trimmed by 3 bases and J by 9 bases, 7 bases remained unmatched. CDR1 is SGHVS and CDR2 is FNYEAQ in the germline V gene. The CDR3 has 14 residues. CDR3 sequence reads: CASSFLLREAEQFF. The CDR3 coding sequence is TGTGCCAGCAGCTTCTTACTGCGGGAGGCTGAGCAGTTCTTC.

This clonotype has just a few counts. The J gene is TRBJ2-2, the V gene TRBV20-1; the D gene is possibly TRBD2 (6 bases). This CDR3 has 14 amino acids. The germline V and J ends were trimmed by 6 bases and 0 bases, with 11 bases remaining between them. Germline V gene sequence: CDR1 DFQATT, CDR2 SNEGSKA (reference sequence). In nucleotides, the CDR3 is TGCAGTGCAAAGCCGGGGGCGAACACCGGGGAGCTGTTTTTT. This gives the protein CSAKPGANTGELFF.

The genes are TRBV29-1 and TRBJ2-1, with 9 bases identical to TRBD2. This CDR3 region has 13 residues. The V and J ends lost 4 bases and 3 bases, in that order; junction bases with no gene match: 1. Germline-derived CDR1 and CDR2 are SQVTM and ANQGSEA. In nucleotides, the CDR3 is TGCAGCGTTGTAGCGGGAGTCTACAATGAGCAGTTCTTC. This gives the protein CSVVAGVYNEQFF.

This clonotype appeared a few times. The chain carries TRBV20-1 and TRBJ1-3, with D uncertain. The germline V gene has CDR1 DFQATT and CDR2 SNEGSKA (reference sequence). CDR3 length equals 14 residues. The V gene lost 3 bases and the J gene lost 4 bases, with 13 bases spanning the gap. This CDR3 reads CSARLSVAGNTIYF. The CDR3 DNA follows: TGCAGTGCTAGGTTATCCGTGGCAGGAAACACCATATATTTT.

The rearrangement joins TRBV5-1 to TRBJ2-7, with a tentative D call TRBD1 (5 bases). The V and J ends lost 1 base and 3 bases respectively, with 14 bases between them. CDR3 size: 15 residues. Germline V gene sequence: CDR1 SGHRS, CDR2 YFSETQ. The CDR3 loop is CASSLYQGEGYEQYF. The CDR3 DNA reads TGCGCCAGCAGCTTGTACCAGGGTGAAGGCTACGAGCAGTACTTC.

This clonotype has just a few counts. This chain joins TRBV24-1 and TRBJ2-3; 14 bases are shared with TRBD2. V lost 12 bases to trimming and J lost 0 bases; unmatched junction nucleotides: 7. This CDR3 contains 16 residues. Germline V lookup: CDR1 KGHDR, CDR2 SFDVKD. The CDR3 protein is CASPGLAGVSTDTQYF. The CDR3 DNA follows: TGTGCCTCCCCGGGACTAGCGGGAGTGAGCACAGATACGCAGTATTTT.

The V gene is TRBV6-1, the J gene TRBJ1-2; 9 bases line up with TRBD1. Germline CDR1 is MNHNS and CDR2 is SASEGT. CDR3 size: 15 residues. V was clipped by 6 bases and J by 5 bases; unmatched bases: 10. CDR3 in DNA: TGTGCCAGCAGCCAATCTGGGACAGGGCGATATGGCTACACCTTC. Translated, it gives CASSQSGTGRYGYTF.

This clonotype was seen a handful of times. The chain has TRBV5-1 and TRBJ2-6, with D perhaps given as TRBD1 or TRBD2 (6 bases each). This CDR3 comprises 15 residues. V lost 1 base, J lost 6 bases, and 11 bases lay in between. In germline, CDR1 is SGHRS, CDR2 YFSETQ. In nucleotides, the CDR3 is TGCGCCAGCAGCTTGACCGGGGGACAGGCCAACGTCCTGACTTTC. The encoded protein is CASSLTGGQANVLTF.

The chain links TRBV5-1 to TRBJ2-5; 10 bases are shared with TRBD2. With V trimmed by 4 bases and J by 3 bases, 9 bases remained unmatched. This CDR3 region has 16 residues. Germline CDR1 reads SGHRS; CDR2 reads YFSETQ. CDR3 coding DNA: TGCGCCAGCAGCCACCCAAAACTAGCGGGAAAAGAGACCCAGTACTTC. Translating it yields CASSHPKLAGKETQYF. Based on the CDR3 plus reference TRBV5-1 and TRBJ2-5, the full variable domain is KAGVTQTPRYLIKTRGQQVTLSCSPISGHRSVSWYQQTPGQGLQFLFEYFSETQRNKGNFPGRFSGRQFSNSRSEMNVSTLELGDSALYLCASSHPKLAGKETQYFGPGTRLLVL.

This clonotype was counted only a few times. The genes are TRBV19 and TRBJ2-7, with D uncertain. CDR3 size: 15 residues. The germline CDR1 and CDR2 sequences are LNHDA and SQIVND (reference sequence). V was pared by 1 base and J by 1 base, with 11 bases between. The CDR3 DNA follows: TGTGCCAGTAGTATAGTGGCCAGTGCGTCCTACGAGCAGTACTTC. Protein: CASSIVASASYEQYF.

This clonotype was seen only a few times. The chain employs TRBV20-1 and TRBJ2-7; 7 bases agree with TRBD2. The CDR3 is made up of 13 amino acids. J gave up 5 bases and V 4 bases, and 8 bases lay outside the gene matches. The germline V gene has CDR1 DFQATT and CDR2 SNEGSKA (reference sequence). The CDR3 here is CSATWAGAHEQYF. In DNA form, the CDR3 reads TGCAGTGCTACTTGGGCGGGAGCCCACGAGCAGTACTTC.

The rearrangement links TRBV20-1 to TRBJ1-5, with D possibly matching TRBD1 (6 bases). Germline loops: CDR1 DFQATT, CDR2 SNEGSKA (reference sequence). CDR3 length: 14 residues. V was cut by 0 bases and J by 9 bases, with 15 bases left in between. The CDR3 sequence is CSARDVGGRSPQHF. CDR3 sequence (DNA): TGCAGTGCTAGAGATGTCGGGGGGCGTTCGCCCCAGCATTTT.

This clonotype was detected ten times or more. This sequence joins TRBV12-3 or TRBV12-4 and TRBJ2-1; the D gene could be TRBD1 or TRBD2 (5 bases each). CDR3 size: 15 residues. V was cut by 8 bases and J by 4 bases, with 18 bases left in between. In DNA form, the CDR3 reads TGTGCCAGCGGGGGTGGCCTAGTTGGTTACAATGAGCAGTTCTTC. It yields the protein CASGGGLVGYNEQFF.

The chain recombines TRBV2 with TRBJ2-3; 10 nucleotides line up with TRBD2. From germline, CDR1 is SNHLY and CDR2 FYNNEI. J was trimmed by 4 bases and V by 6 bases; bases with no gene match: 7. The CDR3 length is 15 residues. The CDR3 protein is CASRGRGTSADTQYF. As DNA, the CDR3 is TGTGCCAGCAGGGGGAGAGGGACTAGCGCAGATACGCAGTATTTT.

The chain recombines TRBV30 with TRBJ2-1; D may be TRBD1 (6 bases). Germline loops: CDR1 GTSNPN, CDR2 SVGIG (reference sequence). Trimming shortened V by 2 bases and J by 1 base, and 12 bases separated the two germline ends. The CDR3 loop spans 15 amino acids. The CDR3 sequence is CAWSMQGLSYNEQFF. In DNA form, the CDR3 reads TGTGCCTGGAGTATGCAGGGGCTTTCCTACAATGAGCAGTTCTTC.

This chain uses TRBV20-1 with TRBJ2-5; TRBD1 might be the D (5 bases). The V gene lost 1 base and the J gene lost 9 bases, with 18 bases spanning the gap. Germline V CDR1 and CDR2: DFQATT, SNEGSKA (reference sequence). This CDR3 has 14 residues. In nucleotides, the CDR3 is TGCAGTGCTAGAGGACCGACAGCCCAATCGCCCCAGTACTTC. Its protein product is CSARGPTAQSPQYF.

This clonotype was found a few times. The rearrangement links TRBV29-1 to TRBJ1-2; no clear D. From germline, CDR1 is SQVTM and CDR2 ANQGSEA. The V and J ends lost 0 bases and 8 bases respectively, with 16 bases between them. The CDR3 is 14 residues long. Here the CDR3 reads CSVEDPGLGWGYTF. In DNA form, the CDR3 reads TGCAGCGTTGAAGACCCCGGACTTGGCTGGGGCTACACCTTC.

Many counts were recorded for this clonotype. J is TRBJ1-1 and V is TRBV3-1, with D uncertain. Trimming stripped 3 bases from V and 4 bases from J, with 9 bases between. In germline, CDR1 is LGHDT, CDR2 YNNKEL (reference sequence). CDR3 length: 13 amino acids. CDR3 in amino acids: CASSQRESTEAFF. In DNA form, the CDR3 reads TGTGCCAGCAGCCAGAGGGAGAGCACTGAAGCTTTCTTT.

This clonotype has only a few counts. The chain has TRBV29-1 and TRBJ2-7, with a weak D call TRBD1 (5 bases). The germline V and J ends were trimmed by 6 bases and 5 bases, with 11 bases remaining between them. CDR3 length: 11 amino acids. The germline CDR1 and CDR2 sequences are SQVTM and ANQGSEA. CDR3 in DNA: TGCAGCGTGGTACAGGTAAACGAGCAGTACTTC. This gives the protein CSVVQVNEQYF.

The CDR3, as DNA: TGTGCCAGCAGTCCTAGCGGGAGTGTCAACGAGCAGTACTTC. Its translation is CASSPSGSVNEQYF. This chain connects TRBV12-3 or TRBV12-4 to TRBJ2-7; 10 bases map to TRBD2. After removal of 5 bases from V and 5 bases from J, the junction contained 6 bases not matched to a gene. CDR3 length: 14 residues.

This clonotype was detected a few times. This chain uses TRBV19 with TRBJ2-2; the D is unclear. Germline V gene data show CDR1 as LNHDA and CDR2 as SQIVND (reference sequence). The CDR3 loop spans 16 amino acids. V lost 7 bases to trimming and J lost 0 bases, with 15 bases between them. CDR3 in DNA: TGTGCCAGTAAGGGCAGTGGCTTTTCGAACACCGGGGAGCTGTTTTTT. Its translation: CASKGSGFSNTGELFF.

The chain has TRBV29-1 and TRBJ2-1; D unresolved. In germline, CDR1 is SQVTM, CDR2 ANQGSEA. The CDR3 has 14 amino acids. V was trimmed by 1 base and J by 3 bases, leaving 10 bases between them. CDR3 sequence reads: CSVEGGRNYNEQFF. The DNA for the CDR3 is TGCAGCGTTGAAGGCGGCAGAAACTACAATGAGCAGTTCTTC.

This sequence joins TRBV12-3 or TRBV12-4 and TRBJ2-2, with 8 bases that match TRBD1. The CDR3 spans 14 residues. The V and J ends lost 6 bases and 4 bases, in that order; junction bases with no gene match: 4. CDR3 nucleotides: TGTGCCAGCAGGACAGGGGTTCCCACCGGGGAGCTGTTTTTT. Protein product: CASRTGVPTGELFF.